The clone carrying this TCR beta chain was seen a few times. Original data processing: The assay estimated nucleated cells by amplifying reference gene primers. Using immunoSEQ multiplex PCR, the repertoire was profiled, and TCRdb retains in-frame clones only, with some absent. That table furnishes V, J and clone size, whereas the DNA furnished D and trimming. The table has about 170,000 clones, around two thirds seen once. The data are from a study of blood T cell repertoires in COVID-19. Study as a whole: Acute and convalescent COVID-19 samples came from the United States, Italy and Spain. PBMCs, B-cell-depleted T cells, or T cells were the source of the cDNA or gDNA that made up the material.

The CDR3 extends over 14 amino acids. The V and J ends lost 3 bases and 1 base respectively, with 9 bases between them. Per the germline V gene, CDR1 is LNHDA and CDR2 is SQIVND (reference sequence). This chain connects TRBV19 to TRBJ2-5, with D perhaps TRBD1 (6 bases). The receptor was derived from an elderly woman with acute or convalescent COVID-19. The sequencing sample was made of peripheral blood. The CDR3 bases are TGTGCCAGTAGTATTACAGGGATCCAAGAGACCCAGTACTTC. It encodes CASSITGIQETQYF.